This TCR beta chain was captured by sequencing in a study of T cell responses to AZD1222 COVID-19 vaccine. A few counts support this clone. Its antigen is undetermined. The repertoire was sequenced with immunoSEQ multiplex PCR; TCRdb's copy has only in-frame clones and lacks some. The sample includes about 60,000 clones, approximately 89% of them seen just once. Study-level findings and limits: Donor demographics were predominantly white British with a female majority; clonal diversity may be underestimated.

CDR3 length: 18 residues. V dropped 0 bases and J dropped 3 bases, with 19 bases sitting between them. Germline-derived CDR1 and CDR2 are LNHDA and SQIVND (reference sequence). The sequence was collected from an adult in good health. The rearrangement links TRBV19 to TRBJ2-3; TRBD1 or TRBD2 may be the D gene (5 bases each). The sample consisted of peripheral blood, taken on day 0 of MenACWY control vaccination. CDR3 coding DNA: TGTGCCAGTAGTATAGATACCCCCTCCGAGGGGTTGACAGATACGCAGTATTTT. Its protein product is CASSIDTPSEGLTDTQYF.